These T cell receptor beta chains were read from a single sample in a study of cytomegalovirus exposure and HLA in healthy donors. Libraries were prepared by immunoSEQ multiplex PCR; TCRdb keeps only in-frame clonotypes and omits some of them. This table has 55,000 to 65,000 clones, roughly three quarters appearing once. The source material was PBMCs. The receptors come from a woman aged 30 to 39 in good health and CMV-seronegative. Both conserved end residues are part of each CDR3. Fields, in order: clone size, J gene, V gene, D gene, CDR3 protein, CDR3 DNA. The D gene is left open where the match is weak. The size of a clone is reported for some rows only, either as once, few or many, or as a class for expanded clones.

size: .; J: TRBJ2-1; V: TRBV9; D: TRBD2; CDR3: CASGLGRGDNEQFF; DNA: TGTGCCAGCGGTCTGGGCCGGGGGGACAATGAGCAGTTCTTC
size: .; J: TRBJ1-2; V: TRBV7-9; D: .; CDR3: CASSLIGGNGANYGYTF; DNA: TGTGCCAGCAGCCTAATCGGGGGGAACGGAGCTAACTATGGCTACACCTTC
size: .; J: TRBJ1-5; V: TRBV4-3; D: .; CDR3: CASSQDTADPQHF; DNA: TGCGCCAGCAGCCAAGACACTGCGGATCCCCAGCATTTT
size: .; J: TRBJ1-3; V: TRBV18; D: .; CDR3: CASSSGSEGNTIYF; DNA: TGTGCCAGCTCATCAGGGTCGGAAGGAAACACCATATATTTT
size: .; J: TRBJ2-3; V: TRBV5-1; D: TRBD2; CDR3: CASSLGLAGESDTQYF; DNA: TGCGCCAGCAGCTTGGGACTAGCGGGAGAGTCAGATACGCAGTATTTT
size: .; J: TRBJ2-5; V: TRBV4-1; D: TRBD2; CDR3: CASSQGLAGQETQYF; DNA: TGCGCCAGCAGCCAGGGACTAGCGGGGCAAGAGACCCAGTACTTC
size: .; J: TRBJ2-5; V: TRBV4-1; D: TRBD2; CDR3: CASSQASLAGGKEETQYF; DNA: TGCGCCAGCAGCCAAGCATCACTAGCGGGAGGCAAGGAAGAGACCCAGTACTTC
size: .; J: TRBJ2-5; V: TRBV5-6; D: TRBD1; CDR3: CASSQSYGTDRNF; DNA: TGTGCCAGCAGCCAATCCTACGGGACAGATAGGAACTTC
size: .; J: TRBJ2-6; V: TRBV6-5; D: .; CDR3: CASRGGSGANVLTF; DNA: TGTGCCAGCAGAGGGGGCTCTGGGGCCAACGTCCTGACTTTC
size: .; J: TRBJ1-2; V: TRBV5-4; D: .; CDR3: CASSLVGTPNYGYTF; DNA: TGTGCCAGCAGCTTGGTGGGGACTCCTAACTATGGCTACACCTTC
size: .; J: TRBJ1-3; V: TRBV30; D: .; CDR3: CAWSPGSKGNTIYF; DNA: TGTGCCTGGAGTCCAGGGTCGAAAGGAAACACCATATATTTT
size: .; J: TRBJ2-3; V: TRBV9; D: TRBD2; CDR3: CASSVDPTSATLVDTQYF; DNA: TGTGCCAGCAGCGTAGACCCGACTAGCGCCACCTTGGTGGATACGCAGTATTTT
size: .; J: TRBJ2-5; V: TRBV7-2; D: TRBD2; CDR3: CASSFGSLTSGVETQYF; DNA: TGTGCCAGCAGCTTCGGGTCTTTGACTAGCGGAGTGGAGACCCAGTACTTC
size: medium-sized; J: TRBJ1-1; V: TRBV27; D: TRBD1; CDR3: CASSGTGGYTEAFF; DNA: TGTGCCAGCAGCGGGACAGGGGGCTACACTGAAGCTTTCTTT
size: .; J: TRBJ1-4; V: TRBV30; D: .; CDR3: CAWSSTPRQEKLFF; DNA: TGTGCCTGGAGTTCGACACCTCGTCAGGAAAAACTGTTTTTT
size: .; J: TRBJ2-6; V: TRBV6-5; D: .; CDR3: CASSQGGAGANVLTF; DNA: TGTGCCAGCAGTCAAGGGGGTGCTGGGGCCAACGTCCTGACTTTC
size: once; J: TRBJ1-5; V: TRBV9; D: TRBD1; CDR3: CASSVGRGPNQPQHF; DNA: TGTGCCAGCAGCGTTGGCAGGGGGCCTAATCAGCCCCAGCATTTT